The text below deals with one T cell receptor (beta chain). Other DNA sequences in the sample encode the same CDR3. CDR3 size: 16 residues. Germline V CDR1 and CDR2: MNHNS, SASEGT. Trimming took off 0 bases at V and 5 bases at J, with 16 bases between the two ends. Using immunoSEQ multiplex PCR, the repertoire was profiled, and TCRdb retains in-frame clones only, with some absent. Of more than 550,000 clones listed, roughly 85% are singletons. The data stem from a study of shared T cell receptors in the human thymus. These same data were also listed under a study on human thymus T cells. Turning to that study: Corrective surgery for congenital heart defects was being performed on the healthy Finnish infants who served as donors. Obtained as resections during corrective heart surgery, the thymus tissue was then studied. Thymic and blood repertoires seemed to favor certain V and J genes.

The gene calls are TRBV6-1 and TRBJ1-2; perhaps TRBD1 as D (6 bases). The sequence came from a girl less than two years old with a congenital heart defect. Sequencing input: thymocytes. In DNA, the CDR3 is TGTGCCAGCAGTGAAGCGCTCAAGACAGGAAATTATGGCTACACCTTC. Amino acids: CASSEALKTGNYGYTF.